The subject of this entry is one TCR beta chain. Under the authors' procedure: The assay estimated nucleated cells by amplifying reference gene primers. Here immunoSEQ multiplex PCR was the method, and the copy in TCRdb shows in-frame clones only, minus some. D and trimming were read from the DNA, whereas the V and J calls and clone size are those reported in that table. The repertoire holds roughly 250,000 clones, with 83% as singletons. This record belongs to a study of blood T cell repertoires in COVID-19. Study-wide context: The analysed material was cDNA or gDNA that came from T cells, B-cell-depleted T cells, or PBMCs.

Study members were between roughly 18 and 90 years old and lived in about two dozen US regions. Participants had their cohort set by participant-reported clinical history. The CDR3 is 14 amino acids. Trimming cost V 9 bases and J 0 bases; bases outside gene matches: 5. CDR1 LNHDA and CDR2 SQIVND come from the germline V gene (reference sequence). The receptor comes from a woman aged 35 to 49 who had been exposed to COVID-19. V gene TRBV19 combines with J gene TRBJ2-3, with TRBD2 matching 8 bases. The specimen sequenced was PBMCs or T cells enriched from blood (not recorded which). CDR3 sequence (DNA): TGTGCCAGCGGCCGGGGGGGGAGCACAGATACGCAGTATTTT. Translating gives CASGRGGSTDTQYF.